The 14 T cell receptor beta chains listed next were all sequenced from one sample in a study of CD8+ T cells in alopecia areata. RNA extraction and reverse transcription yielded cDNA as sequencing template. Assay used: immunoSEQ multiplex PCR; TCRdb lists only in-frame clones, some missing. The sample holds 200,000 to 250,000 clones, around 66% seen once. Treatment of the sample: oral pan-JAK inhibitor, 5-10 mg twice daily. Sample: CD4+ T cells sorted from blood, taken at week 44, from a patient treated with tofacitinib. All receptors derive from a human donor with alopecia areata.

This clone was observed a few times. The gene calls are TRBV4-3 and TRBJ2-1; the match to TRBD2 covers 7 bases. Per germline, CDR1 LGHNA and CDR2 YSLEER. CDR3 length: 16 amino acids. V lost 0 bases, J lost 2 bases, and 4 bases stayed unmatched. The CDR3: CASSQEWAGAYNEQFF. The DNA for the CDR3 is TGCGCCAGCAGCCAAGAATGGGCGGGGGCCTACAATGAGCAGTTCTTC.

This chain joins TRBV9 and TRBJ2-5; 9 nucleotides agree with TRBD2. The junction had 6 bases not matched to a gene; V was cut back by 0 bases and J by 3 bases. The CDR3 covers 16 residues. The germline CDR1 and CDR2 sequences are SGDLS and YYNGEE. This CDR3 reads CASSVGPSGVKETQYF. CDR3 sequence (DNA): TGTGCCAGCAGCGTAGGTCCTAGCGGGGTGAAAGAGACCCAGTACTTC.

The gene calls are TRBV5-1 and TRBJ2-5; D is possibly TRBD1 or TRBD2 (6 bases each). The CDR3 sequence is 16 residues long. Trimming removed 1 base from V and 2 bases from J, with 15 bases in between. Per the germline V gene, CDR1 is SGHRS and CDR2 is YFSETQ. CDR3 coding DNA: TGCGCCAGCAGCTTGTCGGGGGACACCGATCAAGAGACCCAGTACTTC. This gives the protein CASSLSGDTDQETQYF.

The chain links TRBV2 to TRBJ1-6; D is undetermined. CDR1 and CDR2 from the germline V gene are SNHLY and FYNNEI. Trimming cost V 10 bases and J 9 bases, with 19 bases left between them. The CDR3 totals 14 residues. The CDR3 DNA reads TGTGCCACCTACCGGGGTCAAGTAGGTTCACCCCTCCACTTT. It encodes CATYRGQVGSPLHF.

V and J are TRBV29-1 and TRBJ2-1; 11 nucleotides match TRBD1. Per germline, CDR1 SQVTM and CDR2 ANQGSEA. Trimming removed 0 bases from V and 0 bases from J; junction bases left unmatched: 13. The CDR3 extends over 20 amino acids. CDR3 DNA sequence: TGCAGCGTTGAAGACTATGCCCGGACAGGGGGCCCGAGCTCCTACAATGAGCAGTTCTTC. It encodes CSVEDYARTGGPSSYNEQFF.

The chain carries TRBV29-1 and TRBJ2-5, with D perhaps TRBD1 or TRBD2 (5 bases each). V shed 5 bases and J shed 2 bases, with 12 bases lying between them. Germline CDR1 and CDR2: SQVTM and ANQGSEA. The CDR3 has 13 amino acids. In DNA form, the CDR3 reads TGCAGCGTTCGAGGGGTCACTCAAGAGACCCAGTACTTC. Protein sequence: CSVRGVTQETQYF.

For the CDR3, the DNA is TGTGCCAGCAGGGACAGATCAAGGAATCAGCCCCAGCATTTT. Translated: CASRDRSRNQPQHF. The chain combines TRBV2 with TRBJ1-5; D might be TRBD1 (6 bases). The CDR3 is made up of 14 amino acids. Per germline, CDR1 SNHLY and CDR2 FYNNEI. Trimming removed 6 bases from V and 4 bases from J, with 13 bases in between.

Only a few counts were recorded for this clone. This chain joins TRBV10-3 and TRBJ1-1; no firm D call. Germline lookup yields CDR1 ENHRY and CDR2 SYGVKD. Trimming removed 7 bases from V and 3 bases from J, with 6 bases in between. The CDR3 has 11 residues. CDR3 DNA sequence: TGTGCCATCAACGACGACACTGAAGCTTTCTTT. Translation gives CAINDDTEAFF.

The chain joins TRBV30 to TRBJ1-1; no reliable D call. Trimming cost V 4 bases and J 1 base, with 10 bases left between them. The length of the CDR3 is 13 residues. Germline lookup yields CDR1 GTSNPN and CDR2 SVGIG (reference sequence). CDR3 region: CAWIRDTNTEAFF. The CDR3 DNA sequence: TGTGCCTGGATTCGAGATACGAACACTGAAGCTTTCTTT. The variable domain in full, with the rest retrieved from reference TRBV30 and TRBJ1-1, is SQTIHQWPATLVQPVGSPLSLECTVEGTSNPNLYWYRQAAGRGLQLLFYSVGIGQISSEVPQNLSASRPQDRQFILSSKKLLLSDSGFYLCAWIRDTNTEAFFGQGTRLTVV.

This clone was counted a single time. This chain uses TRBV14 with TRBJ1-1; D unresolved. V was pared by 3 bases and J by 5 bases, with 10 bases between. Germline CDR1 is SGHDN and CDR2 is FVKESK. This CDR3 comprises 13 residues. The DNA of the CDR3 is TGTGCCAGCAGCCAGGACGGGGTAACTGAAGCTTTCTTT. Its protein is CASSQDGVTEAFF.

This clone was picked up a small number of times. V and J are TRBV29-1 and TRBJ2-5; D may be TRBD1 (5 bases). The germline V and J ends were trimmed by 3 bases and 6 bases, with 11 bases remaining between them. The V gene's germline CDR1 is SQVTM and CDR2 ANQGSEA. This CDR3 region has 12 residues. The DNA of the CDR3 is TGCAGCGTTGAGGGCAGGGTAAAGACCCAGTACTTC. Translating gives CSVEGRVKTQYF. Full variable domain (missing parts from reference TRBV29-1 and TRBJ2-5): SAVISQKPSRDICQRGTSLTIQCQVDSQVTMMFWYRQQPGQSLTLIATANQGSEATYESGFVIDKFPISRPNLTFSTLTVSNMSPEDSSIYLCSVEGRVKTQYFGPGTRLLVL.

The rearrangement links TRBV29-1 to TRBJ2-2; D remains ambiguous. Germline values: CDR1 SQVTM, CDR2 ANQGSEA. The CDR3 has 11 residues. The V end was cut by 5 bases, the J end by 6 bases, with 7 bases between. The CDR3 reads CSVMGSGELFF. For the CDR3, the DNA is TGCAGCGTTATGGGGTCCGGGGAGCTGTTTTTT.

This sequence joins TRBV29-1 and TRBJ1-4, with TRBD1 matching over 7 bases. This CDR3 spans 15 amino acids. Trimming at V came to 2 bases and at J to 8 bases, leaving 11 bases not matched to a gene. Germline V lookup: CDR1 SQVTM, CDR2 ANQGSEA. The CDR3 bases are TGCAGCGTTGAAAAGTTGGGCACAGGGGTCGAAAAACTGTTTTTT. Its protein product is CSVEKLGTGVEKLFF.

CDR3 protein: CASSYLPMGAPYEQYF. CDR3 nucleotides: TGTGCCAGCAGTTACCTACCCATGGGGGCCCCCTACGAGCAGTACTTC. This chain links TRBV6-5 with TRBJ2-7; D is possibly TRBD1 (6 bases). Between the trimmed V and J ends, which lost 2 bases and 2 bases, there was a span of 16 bases. Germline V gene data show CDR1 as MNHEY and CDR2 as SVGAGI. This CDR3 region has 16 residues.